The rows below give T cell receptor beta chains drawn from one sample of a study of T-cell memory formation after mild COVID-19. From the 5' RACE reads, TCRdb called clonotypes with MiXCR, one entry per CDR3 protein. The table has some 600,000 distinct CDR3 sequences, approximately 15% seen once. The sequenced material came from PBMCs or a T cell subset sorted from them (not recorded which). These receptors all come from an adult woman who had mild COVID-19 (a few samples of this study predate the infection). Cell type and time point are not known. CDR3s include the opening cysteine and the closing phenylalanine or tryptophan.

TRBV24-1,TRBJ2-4,CATSPGTGGSIQYF
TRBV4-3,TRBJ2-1,CASSQDSTGAYNEQFF
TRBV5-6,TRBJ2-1,CASSLFSGAWNEQFF
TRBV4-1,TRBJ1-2,CASSPRQGNNYGYTF
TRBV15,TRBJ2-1,CATSRVAGGRNEQFF
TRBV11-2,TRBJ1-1,CASSHRTGGMTEAFF
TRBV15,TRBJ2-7,CATSNPGEWNEQYF
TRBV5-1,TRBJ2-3,CASSLADSKSTDTQYF
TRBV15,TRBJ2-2,CATSWTANTGELFF
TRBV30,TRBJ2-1,CAWSVSLSNEQFF
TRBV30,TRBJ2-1,CAWSTLPRLSYNEQFF
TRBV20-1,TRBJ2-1,CSAISGSSYNEQFF
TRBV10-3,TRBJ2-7,CAISDPRTLGYEQYF
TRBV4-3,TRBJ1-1,CASSQRRGAGTEAFF
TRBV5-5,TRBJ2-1,CASTVVTLFEQFF
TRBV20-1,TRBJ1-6,CSAPRDNGESPLHF
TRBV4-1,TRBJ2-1,CASSQDGGTYNEQFF
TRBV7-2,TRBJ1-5,CASSLAWGLSNQPQHF
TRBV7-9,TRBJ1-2,CASSLEYGRGSGYTF
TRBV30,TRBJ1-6,CAWNLQGAWDNSPLHF
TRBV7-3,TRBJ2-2,CASSGQNTGELFF
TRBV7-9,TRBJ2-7,CASSFNPGLAGVRYEQYF
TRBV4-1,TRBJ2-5,CASSQERETQYF
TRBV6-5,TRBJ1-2,CASSRDRGPNYGYTF
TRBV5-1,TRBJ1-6,CASAPGAAELFPLHF
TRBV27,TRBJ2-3,CAVGRAASDTQYF
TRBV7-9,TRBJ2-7,CATRGVRAYEQYF
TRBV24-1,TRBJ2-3,CATSDPELSTDTQYF
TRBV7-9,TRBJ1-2,CASSTGEAVVNYGYTF
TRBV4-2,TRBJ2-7,CASSQVFSYEQYF
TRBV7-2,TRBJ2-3,CASSLRLGGGATDTQYF
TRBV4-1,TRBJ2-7,CASSQADRAYEQYF
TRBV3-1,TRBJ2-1,CASSPGGTRGYNEQFF
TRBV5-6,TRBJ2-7,CASSSERGTYEQYF
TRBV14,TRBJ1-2,CASSHLGHHGYTF
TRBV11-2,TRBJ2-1,CASSSQAGGGFSYNEQFF
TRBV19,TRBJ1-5,CASSPRQYNQPQHF
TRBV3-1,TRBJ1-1,CASRNTGGTNTEAFF
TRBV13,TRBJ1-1,CASRESVLNTEAFF
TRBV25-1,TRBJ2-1,CASSIYGTGANEQFF
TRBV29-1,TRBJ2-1,CSVEDSGGTYNEQFF
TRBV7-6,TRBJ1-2,CASSLAPGPADYGYTF
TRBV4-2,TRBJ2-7,CASSQDETLAYEQYF
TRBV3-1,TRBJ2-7,CASSQLTDRSSYEQYF
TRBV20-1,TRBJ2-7,CRVGSYSPSYEQYF
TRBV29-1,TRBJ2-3,CSVVGSPATDTQYF
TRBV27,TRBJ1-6,CASSKPIGGVYSPLHF
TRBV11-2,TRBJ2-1,CASSLVGAGNEQFF
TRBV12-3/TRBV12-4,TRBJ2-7,CASSLKSGGLLYEQYF
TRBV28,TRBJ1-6,CASRGPNSPLHF
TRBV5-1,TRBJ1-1,CASSLYRVNTEAFF
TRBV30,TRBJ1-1,CARSTAMNTEAFF
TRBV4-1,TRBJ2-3,CASSQDPKYDSTDTQYF
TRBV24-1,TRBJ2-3,CATSDPLADTRRIEQYF
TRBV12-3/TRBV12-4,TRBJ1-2,CASSPLGFGGYTF
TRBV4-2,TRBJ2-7,CASSQEVSLEYEQYF
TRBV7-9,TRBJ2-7,CASSSGARLFEQYF
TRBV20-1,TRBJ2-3,CSASLGSTDTQYF
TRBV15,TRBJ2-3,CATSGRDTQYF
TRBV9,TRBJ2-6,CASSVAGGRISGANVLTF